The 2 T cell receptor beta chains listed next were all sequenced from one sample in a study of T cells in Graves' hyperthyroidism and ophthalmopathy (dated by TCRdb to about 2019). The library was made by multiplex PCR. Sequenced using an Illumina HiSeq 2000. Amplification of TCR beta CDR3 regions was carried out from RNA transcripts. For the first round of RT-PCR on the TCR CDR3, the HTBI primer set was used together with the Qiagen OneStep RT-PCR kit. The public reads were quality trimmed at Q25 with fastp and then assembled into clones with MiXCR by TCRdb, keeping productive beta chains. Each CDR3 protein gets just one entry, which takes the most common genes and DNA from the rows behind it. Here the sample has roughly 500,000 distinct CDR3 sequences; approximately 13% occur a single time. The ten largest account for more than 4.5% of the sample. Sequencing input: blood. The receptors shown here come from a woman under 40 with Graves' hyperthyroidism that later progressed to Graves' ophthalmopathy.

J is TRBJ2-3 and V is TRBV7-2, with TRBD2 identical over 8 bases. The ends lost 3 bases at V and 4 bases at J; junction bases unmatched: 12. The CDR3 totals 17 residues. In germline, CDR1 is SGHTA, CDR2 FQGNSA. The chain's CDR3 is CASSFEIGRAWADTQYF. The CDR3 DNA reads TGTGCCAGCAGCTTTGAGATCGGGAGGGCCTGGGCAGATACGCAGTATTTT.

This sequence joins TRBV10-3 and TRBJ2-5, with 10 bases aligning to TRBD2. The CDR3 is 16 residues long. V lost 10 bases and J lost 5; bases outside the gene matches: 16. Looked up from germline, CDR1 is ENHRY and CDR2 is SYGVKD. In nucleotides, the CDR3 is TGTGCCACCGCAAACCTAGCGGGAGTTCACCCCGAGACCCAGTACTTC. This gives the protein CATANLAGVHPETQYF.